The clone carrying this T cell receptor (beta chain) appeared a single time. The sample comes from a study of blood T cell repertoires in COVID-19. Overall study: Samples representing acute and convalescent COVID-19 were sourced from the United States, Italy and Spain. Sample material is recorded as cDNA or gDNA derived from T cells, B-cell-depleted T cells, or PBMCs.

The germline V gene encodes CDR1 SGHTA and CDR2 FQGNSA. The CDR3 runs to 16 residues. V gave up 1 base and J gave up 5 bases; unmatched junction bases: 7. In the original processing: Using reference gene primer amplification, nucleated cell counts were estimated. Measured with immunoSEQ multiplex PCR; TCRdb has only the in-frame clones, and not every one. V, J and clone size are those of that table, while D and trimming were read from the DNA. This table has hundreds of thousands of clones, around nine tenths appearing once. The chain recombines TRBV7-2 with TRBJ2-3, with TRBD1 identical over 9 bases. The receptor was derived from a man between 65 and 79 years old with acute or convalescent COVID-19. Sequenced sample: peripheral blood. The CDR3 protein is CASSLGGQGWGDTQYF. The CDR3, as DNA: TGTGCCAGCAGCTTAGGGGGACAGGGATGGGGAGATACGCAGTATTTT.